A single sample is the source of the 32 T cell receptor beta chains below, sequenced in a study of response to subunit inactivated influenza vaccine. TCRdb re-analysed the RT-PCR reads in MiXCR, keeping a single row per CDR3 protein. The sample includes 530,000 or so distinct CDR3 sequences, about 25% of them seen just once. The sequencing used CD4+ T cells sorted from PBMCs, collected around 5 days after vaccination. The receptors come from a man in his fifties or sixties who received an inactivated influenza vaccine.

The table lists this clonotype with a few counts. The chain uses TRBV4-2 and TRBJ1-1; D may be TRBD1 (5 bases). Trimming pared 0 bases from V and 4 bases from J, leaving 15 bases between. This CDR3 region has 16 residues. Per the germline V gene, CDR1 is LGHNA and CDR2 is YNFKEQ. This CDR3 is CASSQDPFGGTTEAFF. In DNA, the CDR3 is TGTGCCAGCAGCCAAGATCCGTTTGGGGGGACCACTGAAGCTTTCTTT.

This sequence joins TRBV6-5 and TRBJ1-4, with TRBD1 as a possible D gene (5 bases). Germline V gives CDR1 MNHEY, CDR2 SVGAGI. The CDR3 extends over 16 amino acids. V gave up 1 base and J gave up 5 bases, with 14 bases separating them. The CDR3 here is CASSYWGGLENEKLFF. The CDR3 DNA reads TGTGCCAGCAGTTACTGGGGGGGACTCGAAAATGAAAAACTGTTTTTT.

This clonotype was seen at least ten times. The chain has TRBV10-3 and TRBJ1-6, with 9 positions matching TRBD1. J gave up 7 bases and V 6 bases, and 7 bases lay outside the gene matches. Germline lookup yields CDR1 ENHRY and CDR2 SYGVKD. This CDR3 spans 15 amino acids. The CDR3 region is CAISSGTGKNSPLHF. CDR3 coding DNA: TGTGCCATCAGCTCCGGGACAGGGAAGAATTCACCCCTCCACTTT.

V usage is TRBV5-1 and J usage is TRBJ2-3; no clear D gene. The CDR3 consists of 16 residues. The V gene lost 4 bases and the J gene lost 4 bases, with 19 bases spanning the gap. Germline V gene data show CDR1 as SGHRS and CDR2 as YFSETQ. CDR3 sequence reads: CASSRQQRTGADTQYF. The CDR3 DNA is TGCGCCAGCAGCCGCCAACAAAGGACCGGCGCAGATACGCAGTATTTT.

The chain links TRBV18 to TRBJ1-5; unclear D gene. V gave up 5 bases and J gave up 4 bases, with 6 bases separating them. The CDR3 totals 12 residues. Germline CDR1 is KGHSH and CDR2 is LQKENI. The CDR3 region is CASSEKNQPQHF. In DNA form, the CDR3 reads TGTGCCAGCTCAGAAAAGAATCAGCCCCAGCATTTT.

The rearrangement links TRBV24-1 to TRBJ2-4, with D unclear. The CDR3 is made up of 16 amino acids. Germline V gene sequence: CDR1 KGHDR, CDR2 SFDVKD. Trimming took 2 bases from V and 0 from J, leaving 10 bases between them. The CDR3 region is CATSDSQRSAKNIQYF. CDR3 bases: TGTGCCACCAGTGATTCCCAGCGATCAGCCAAAAACATTCAGTACTTC.

This clonotype has just a few counts. V gene TRBV20-1 combines with J gene TRBJ1-1; TRBD1 might be the D (6 bases). The CDR3 runs 15 residues. The germline CDR1 and CDR2 sequences are DFQATT and SNEGSKA (reference sequence). V gave up 0 bases and J gave up 6 bases, with 17 bases separating them. The CDR3 region is CSAREGGLVGSEAFF. CDR3 nucleotide sequence: TGCAGTGCTAGAGAAGGGGGGTTGGTAGGGTCTGAAGCTTTCTTT.

This clonotype was observed many times. V usage is TRBV12-3 or TRBV12-4 and J usage is TRBJ2-1; TRBD2 matches at 12 bases. This CDR3 contains 15 residues. Losses at the gene ends were 7 bases for V and 2 bases for J; bases not matched to a gene: 3. The CDR3 sequence: CASTPSGGAYNEQFF. DNA of the CDR3: TGTGCCAGCACCCCTAGCGGGGGGGCCTACAATGAGCAGTTCTTC.

V usage is TRBV9 and J usage is TRBJ2-2; no clear D. Germline-derived CDR1 and CDR2 are SGDLS and YYNGEE. The CDR3 is made up of 16 amino acids. V gave up 0 bases and J gave up 0 bases, with 9 bases separating them. CDR3 in DNA: TGTGCCAGCAGCGTAGTTGGGGTCGCGAACACCGGGGAGCTGTTTTTT. Its protein product is CASSVVGVANTGELFF.

The J gene is TRBJ2-1, the V gene TRBV10-3; TRBD1 matches 9 bases. The CDR3 contains 16 residues. Germline CDR1 and CDR2: ENHRY and SYGVKD. V lost 5 bases and J lost 1; bases outside the gene matches: 6. DNA of the CDR3: TGTGCCATCAGTACAGGGGGCCGGGGATCCTACAATGAGCAGTTCTTC. Translating gives CAISTGGRGSYNEQFF.

This clonotype was detected a few times. The chain uses TRBV10-3 and TRBJ2-1, with a weak D call TRBD2 (5 bases). Germline CDR1 reads ENHRY; CDR2 reads SYGVKD. The CDR3 sequence is 18 residues long. The V end was cut by 7 bases, the J end by 7 bases, with 29 bases between. CDR3 amino acids: CAIKSSTILRVGVNEQFF. The DNA for the CDR3 is TGTGCCATCAAATCGTCCACCATTCTGAGGGTGGGTGTTAATGAGCAGTTCTTC.

The sample holds a few counts of this clonotype. The chain joins TRBV10-3 to TRBJ2-5, with D possibly TRBD2 on 5 matching bases. CDR1 and CDR2 from the germline V gene are ENHRY and SYGVKD. The CDR3 contains 16 residues. V lost 11 bases and J lost 2, with 24 bases in between. The CDR3 sequence: CAPEAWVSVGQETQYF. CDR3 DNA: TGTGCCCCCGAAGCTTGGGTTAGCGTTGGACAAGAGACCCAGTACTTC.

The chain uses TRBV20-1 and TRBJ1-1; D gene unclear. V lost 0 bases, J lost 2 bases, and 7 bases lay in between. The CDR3 has 13 residues. Per germline, CDR1 DFQATT and CDR2 SNEGSKA (reference sequence). CDR3 sequence (DNA): TGCAGTGCTAGAGACCCACCAAACACTGAAGCTTTCTTT. Its protein product is CSARDPPNTEAFF.

This chain links TRBV7-2 with TRBJ2-1, with D perhaps TRBD2 (5 bases). Deletions cut 5 bases from V and 9 bases from J, with 17 bases between. CDR3 length equals 14 residues. Germline CDR1 and CDR2: SGHTA and FQGNSA. The chain's CDR3 is CASSPTSGMGEQFF. In nucleotides, the CDR3 is TGTGCCAGCAGCCCGACAAGCGGTATGGGTGAGCAGTTCTTC.

This clonotype was seen more than once but under ten times. V is TRBV5-1 and J is TRBJ2-7, with D possibly TRBD1 on 5 matching bases. The germline V gene encodes CDR1 SGHRS and CDR2 YFSETQ. CDR3 length: 14 residues. V lost 0 bases to trimming and J lost 1 base, with 8 bases between them. Written as DNA, the CDR3 is TGCGCCAGCAGCTTGGATGGGGCTTCCTACGAGCAGTACTTC. Its translation is CASSLDGASYEQYF. The full variable domain, with the rest looked up from reference TRBV5-1 and TRBJ2-7, is KAGVTQTPRYLIKTRGQQVTLSCSPISGHRSVSWYQQTPGQGLQFLFEYFSETQRNKGNFPGRFSGRQFSNSRSEMNVSTLELGDSALYLCASSLDGASYEQYFGPGTRLTVT.

This clonotype was detected only a few times. V gene TRBV12-3 or TRBV12-4 combines with J gene TRBJ2-2; D remains unclear. Trimming shortened V by 5 bases and J by 1 base, and 8 bases separated the two germline ends. This CDR3 comprises 14 residues. In nucleotides, the CDR3 is TGTGCCAGCAGTCCACCGATGAACACCGGGGAGCTGTTTTTT. Protein product: CASSPPMNTGELFF.

The rearrangement links TRBV9 to TRBJ2-1, with 7 bases lining up with TRBD2. CDR1 and CDR2 from the germline V gene are SGDLS and YYNGEE. CDR3 length: 15 amino acids. V gave up 4 bases and J gave up 8 bases; unmatched junction bases: 12. The CDR3 DNA follows: TGTGCCAGCAGCAAGGTGGCGGGAGAGACGTATGAGCAGTTCTTC. As protein: CASSKVAGETYEQFF.

This clonotype was seen more than once but under ten times. This sequence joins TRBV4-2 and TRBJ2-7; D might be TRBD2 (6 bases). The ends were cut back, 1 base at V and 1 base at J, with 8 bases in the middle. This CDR3 is built from 14 residues. CDR1 LGHNA and CDR2 YNFKEQ come from the germline V gene. CDR3 nucleotides: TGTGCCAGCAGCCAAGGTAGCGGATCCTACGAGCAGTACTTC. Its protein product is CASSQGSGSYEQYF.

V gene TRBV24-1 combines with J gene TRBJ1-2; TRBD1 agrees at 9 bases. This CDR3 comprises 15 residues. Germline V gives CDR1 KGHDR, CDR2 SFDVKD. J gave up 9 bases and V 4 bases, and 11 bases lay outside the gene matches. CDR3 in DNA: TGTGCCACCAGTGACGGGACAGGGCCGGGGGATAGCTACACCTTC. This gives the protein CATSDGTGPGDSYTF.

The chain links TRBV5-1 to TRBJ2-5; TRBD1 aligns across 9 bases. CDR1 and CDR2 from the germline V gene are SGHRS and YFSETQ. Unmatched junction bases numbered 15, after V lost 7 bases and J lost 5 bases. This CDR3 is built from 16 residues. In DNA form, the CDR3 reads TGCGCCAGCCGCGTTCGTCCACAGGGGGCTGGGGAGACCCAGTACTTC. It encodes CASRVRPQGAGETQYF.

This clonotype was detected a few times. V gene TRBV20-1 combines with J gene TRBJ2-7; 9 nucleotides line up with TRBD2. Germline V gives CDR1 DFQATT, CDR2 SNEGSKA (reference sequence). The CDR3 runs 13 residues. The chain's CDR3 is CSPRLAGVGEQYF. The CDR3 region has the DNA TGCAGCCCCCGCTTAGCGGGAGTAGGAGAGCAGTACTTC.

This clonotype was seen only a few times. CDR3 in amino acids: CASSLGILAGVHQETQYF. The DNA for the CDR3 is TGTGCCAGCAGCTTAGGGATACTAGCGGGGGTACACCAAGAGACCCAGTACTTC. The J gene is TRBJ2-5, the V gene TRBV7-6; 11 bases line up with TRBD2. The CDR3 spans 18 residues. V lost 1 base to trimming and J lost 0 bases; unmatched junction nucleotides: 7. Per germline, CDR1 SGHVS and CDR2 FNYEAQ.

This clonotype was counted a few times. V usage is TRBV5-5 and J usage is TRBJ2-1; tentative D call: TRBD1 (6 bases). The germline V and J ends were trimmed by 4 bases and 3 bases, with 14 bases remaining between them. Looked up from germline, CDR1 is SGHKS and CDR2 is YYEKEE (reference sequence). This CDR3 has 15 residues. CDR3 nucleotides: TGTGCCAGCAGCGGGATTTGGACAGTCTACAATGAGCAGTTCTTC. Translation gives CASSGIWTVYNEQFF.

In this sample, this clonotype turned up a few times. The rearrangement uses TRBV7-3 and TRBJ2-2, with 9 positions matching TRBD1. The CDR3 is 16 residues long. Germline V gives CDR1 SGHTA, CDR2 FQGTGA. V lost 5 bases and J lost 1; bases outside the gene matches: 5. The CDR3 coding sequence is TGTGCCAGCAGCATCCCGGGACAGGGGAACACCGGGGAGCTGTTTTTT. The encoded protein is CASSIPGQGNTGELFF.

This clonotype occurred many times. The chain uses TRBV7-8 and TRBJ2-3, with a tentative D call TRBD1 (6 bases). Trimming took off 1 base at V and 2 bases at J, with 7 bases between the two ends. The CDR3 totals 14 residues. Germline values: CDR1 SGHVS, CDR2 FQNEAQ. CDR3 sequence reads: CASSLGTVTDTQYF. The DNA of the CDR3 is TGTGCCAGCAGCTTAGGGACAGTCACAGATACGCAGTATTTT.

This clonotype was seen only a few times. V usage is TRBV6-5 and J usage is TRBJ2-5; 9 bases fit TRBD1. The CDR3 runs to 15 residues. Germline assignment: CDR1 MNHEY and CDR2 SVGAGI. V lost 4 bases and J lost 2; bases outside the gene matches: 5. The CDR3 DNA follows: TGTGCCAGCAGTTGGGGACAGGGCGTGCAAGAGACCCAGTACTTC. Residues: CASSWGQGVQETQYF.

About this clonotype: Germline is not matched at one junction end, which may reflect a read error. The genes are TRBV6-6 and TRBJ2-7; D is undetermined. The CDR3 loop spans 11 amino acids. Germline CDR1 and CDR2: MNHNY and SVGAGI (reference sequence). CDR3 region: CASSYGSLKFF. DNA of the CDR3: TGTGCCAGCAGTTACGGTTCTTTAAAGTTCTTC.

This clonotype was detected a few times. CDR3 DNA: TGTGCCAGCACAAGGAGCGGGAGTACAGATACGCAGTATTTT. Residues: CASTRSGSTDTQYF. The J gene is TRBJ2-3, the V gene TRBV27, with 8 positions matching TRBD2. Trimming cost V 7 bases and J 3 bases; bases outside gene matches: 6. The germline V gene has CDR1 MNHEY and CDR2 SMNVEV (reference sequence). This CDR3 is 14 amino acids long.

The sample holds a few counts of this clonotype. The chain combines TRBV20-1 with TRBJ1-2, with a weak D call TRBD1 (5 bases). The CDR3 has 17 residues. CDR1 is DFQATT and CDR2 is SNEGSKA in the germline V gene (reference sequence). Trimming pared 1 base from V and 4 bases from J, leaving 22 bases between. This chain's CDR3 is CSARGGGAAGESYGYTF. CDR3 nucleotides: TGCAGTGCTAGAGGAGGAGGGGCTGCTGGGGAGAGCTATGGCTACACCTTC.

Of note for this clonotype: The junction departs from germline at one end; a sequencing error may be responsible. The chain employs TRBV20-1 and TRBJ2-2; 10 bases align to TRBD2. Germline V gene sequence: CDR1 DFQATT, CDR2 SNEGSKA (reference sequence). The CDR3 consists of 14 residues. CDR3 loop: CTARASGSPGELFF. The CDR3 DNA reads as TGCACTGCTAGGGCTAGCGGGAGTCCCGGGGAGCTGTTTTTT.

This clonotype was picked up many times. The chain employs TRBV12-3 or TRBV12-4 and TRBJ1-5; D uncertain. CDR3 length: 12 amino acids. The germline V and J ends were trimmed by 6 bases and 6 bases, with 9 bases remaining between them. CDR3 DNA sequence: TGTGCCAGCAGCCTCGATCTTCAGCCCCAGCATTTT. Its protein is CASSLDLQPQHF.

The chain couples TRBV4-2 to TRBJ2-5; 8 bases are a match to TRBD2. Germline CDR1 and CDR2: LGHNA and YNFKEQ. The CDR3 is made up of 16 amino acids. The V and J ends lost 3 bases and 10 bases, in that order; junction bases with no gene match: 16. The CDR3 spells CASSHGSGTRAEVQYF. The CDR3 DNA reads as TGTGCCAGCAGCCACGGATCGGGGACTAGAGCAGAGGTCCAGTACTTC.